The present T cell receptor beta chain was sequenced within a study of PD-1 blockade in classical Hodgkin lymphoma (dated by TCRdb to the early 2020s). Regarding the study in general: Nivolumab dosing was 3 mg/kg intravenously every 2 weeks, continuing until either disease progression or unacceptable toxicity. The study used CyTOF and TCR beta sequencing to define a peripheral blood immune signature of response to PD-1 blockade in classical Hodgkin lymphoma. What the work shows at the level of the full study, not this receptor alone: By C4D1, a significant rise was seen in CD4+ TCR diversity but not in CD8+ TCR diversity (p=0.0027 vs p=0.16), and the rise was most apparent among complete responders (p=0.02). The study covered only a single clinical trial cohort, and the causes of the repertoire differences, possibly disease activity or prior therapy, were still not defined. Among trial patients, those achieving complete response had baseline diversity similar to that of newly diagnosed patients, while diversity was significantly lower in partial responders and progressors. Patients starting nivolumab less than 1 year after ASCT had lower diversity and were excluded from later analyses to avoid confounding by immune reconstitution. Baseline TCR diversity was reported to be lower in newly diagnosed patients than in healthy donors and to be lower still in relapsed/refractory patients.

On this clone: There is no known antigen for this receptor. No much larger clonotype is one base removed from it; base qualities were not supplied.

V is cut by 6 bases and J by 3 bases, and the space between the germline ends is 15 bases. The cysteine opens and the phenylalanine closes a CDR3 of 14 amino acids. The entry retains the CDR3 DNA only, 42 bases that are in frame from base 1. Based on the germline V gene (reference sequence), the CDR1 and CDR2 sequences are MNHEY and SMNVEV. The time point label here, explained by the study, means: cycle 4 day 1 (C4D1), after 5 to 7 weeks of nivolumab. Relapse after autologous stem cell transplantation had occurred in all trial patients, and cohorts A, B and C were distinguished by prior brentuximab vedotin exposure. A total of over 50 patients with relapsed/refractory classical Hodgkin lymphoma made up the trial cohort, and each patient's best overall response was complete response, partial response or progressive disease. In the multi-cohort phase II CheckMate 205 trial, trial patients received single-agent nivolumab. An independent review committee assessed best overall response by applying the 2007 International Working Group response criteria. PBMCs from the trial were collected at three points: immediately before nivolumab initiation (C1D1), and during therapy at cycle 2 day 1 and cycle 4 day 1. Peripheral blood was collected in 8 mL Vacutainer Cell Preparation Tubes, from which PBMCs were isolated by centrifugation and then cryopreserved.

The Qiagen DNeasy kit was used to extract genomic DNA both from unsorted PBMCs and from the negatively selected CD4+ and CD8+ fractions. TCR beta CDR3 regions were subjected to amplification by immunoSEQ multiplex PCR with primers that anneal to V and J segments. A synthetic immune receptor repertoire was used to minimize amplification bias, and any residual bias was removed computationally once sequencing was done. The published analysis was carried out like this. Repertoire diversity was quantified as the Shannon entropy index using custom Python scripts. Unsorted, CD4+ and CD8+ repertoires were analyzed separately, except for combined analyses in which CD4+ and CD8+ sequences were merged in silico. A clone counted as expanded when the clone's frequency after treatment rose at least 2-fold relative to C1D1, and clones undetected at baseline were given a pseudocount of 0.5. Singleton clones were defined as clones with 0 or 1 copy at C1D1, and non-singleton clones were defined as clones with 2 or more copies. Clones expanded in unsorted samples were assigned a CD4+, CD8+ or unknown annotation through matching of protein sequences in sorted samples from the same patient. Wilcoxon tests were applied to paired samples to test diversity changes from C1D1 to C4D1. TCRdb stores this immuneACCESS table with in-frame sequences only. Part of the clones is absent; in the studies checked, under half of the shortfall reflects unresolved V genes, and no reason is known for the rest. V, J and clone size are taken as reported in that table, and D and trimming were inferred from the DNA itself. Recorded for this sample are over 50,000 clones; 70% to 90% of them occurred a single time. Roughly 8% of the sample lies in the top ten.

The input for sequencing was peripheral blood mononuclear cells (PBMCs), taken before the fourth cycle of nivolumab. This clonotype originated in a human donor with classical Hodgkin lymphoma. Here the chain combines TRBV27 and TRBJ2-7; the D region is possibly TRBD1 or TRBD2, each matching across 6 bases. The DNA reads TGTGCCAGCAGGGCCTGGGGGGACAACTACGAGCAGTACTTC. Translated, this is CASRAWGDNYEQYF.